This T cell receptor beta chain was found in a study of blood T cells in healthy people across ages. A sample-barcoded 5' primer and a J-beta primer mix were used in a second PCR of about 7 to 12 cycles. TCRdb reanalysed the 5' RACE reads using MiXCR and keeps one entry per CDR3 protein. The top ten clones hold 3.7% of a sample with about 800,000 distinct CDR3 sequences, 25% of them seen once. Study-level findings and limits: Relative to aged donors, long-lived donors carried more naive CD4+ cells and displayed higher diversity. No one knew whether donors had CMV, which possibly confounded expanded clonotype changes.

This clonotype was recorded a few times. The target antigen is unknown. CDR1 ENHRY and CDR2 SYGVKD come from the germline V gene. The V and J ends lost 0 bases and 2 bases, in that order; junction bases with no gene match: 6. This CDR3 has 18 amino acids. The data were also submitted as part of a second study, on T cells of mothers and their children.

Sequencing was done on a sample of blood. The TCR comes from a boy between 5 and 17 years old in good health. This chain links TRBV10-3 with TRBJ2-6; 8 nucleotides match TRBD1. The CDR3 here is CAISESGQGRTGANVLTF. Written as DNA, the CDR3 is TGTGCCATCAGTGAGTCTGGACAGGGAAGGACTGGGGCCAACGTCCTGACTTTC.